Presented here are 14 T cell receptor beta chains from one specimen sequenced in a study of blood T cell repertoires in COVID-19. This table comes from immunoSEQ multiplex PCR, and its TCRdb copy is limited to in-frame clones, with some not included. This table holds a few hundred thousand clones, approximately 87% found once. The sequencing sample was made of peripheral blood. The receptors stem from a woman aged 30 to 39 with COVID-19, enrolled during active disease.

CDR3 region: CASNTRDRVQNQETQYF. The DNA of the CDR3 is TGTGCCAGCAACACCCGGGACAGGGTACAGAACCAAGAGACCCAGTACTTC. The chain is built from TRBV28 and TRBJ2-5, with 9 bases aligning to TRBD1. The CDR3 runs to 17 residues. J lost 0 bases, V lost 7 bases, and 12 bases had no gene match. Germline CDR1 MDHEN, CDR2 SYDVKM.

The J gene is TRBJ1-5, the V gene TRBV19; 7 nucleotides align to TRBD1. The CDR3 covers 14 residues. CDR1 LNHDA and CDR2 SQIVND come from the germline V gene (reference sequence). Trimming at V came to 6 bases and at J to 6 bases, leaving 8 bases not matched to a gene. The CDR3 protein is CASSTTGSGQPQHF. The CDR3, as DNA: TGTGCCAGTAGCACGACAGGGAGCGGTCAGCCCCAGCATTTT.

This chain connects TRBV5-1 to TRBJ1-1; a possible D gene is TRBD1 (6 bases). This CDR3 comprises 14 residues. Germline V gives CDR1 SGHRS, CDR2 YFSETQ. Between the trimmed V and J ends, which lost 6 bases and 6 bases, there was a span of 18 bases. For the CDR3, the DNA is TGCGCCAGCACCCCGAGTCCCGGACAGCCTGAAGCTTTCTTT. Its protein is CASTPSPGQPEAFF.

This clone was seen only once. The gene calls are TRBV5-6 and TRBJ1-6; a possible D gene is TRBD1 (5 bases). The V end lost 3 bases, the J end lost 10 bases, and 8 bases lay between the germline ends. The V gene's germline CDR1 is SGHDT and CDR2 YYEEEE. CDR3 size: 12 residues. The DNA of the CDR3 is TGTGCCAGCAGCTGGGGGGGATCACCCCTCCACTTT. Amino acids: CASSWGGSPLHF.

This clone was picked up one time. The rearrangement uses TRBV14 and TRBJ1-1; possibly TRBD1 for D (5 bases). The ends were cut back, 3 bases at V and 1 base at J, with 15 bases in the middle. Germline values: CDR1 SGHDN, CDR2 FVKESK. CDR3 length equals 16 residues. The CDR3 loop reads CASSHVSRGRNTEAFF. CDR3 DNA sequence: TGTGCCAGCAGCCACGTATCTAGGGGCCGGAACACTGAAGCTTTCTTT.

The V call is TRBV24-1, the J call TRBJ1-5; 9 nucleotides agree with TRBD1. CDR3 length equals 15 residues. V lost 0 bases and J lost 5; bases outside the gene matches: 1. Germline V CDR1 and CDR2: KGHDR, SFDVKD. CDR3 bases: TGTGCCACCAGTGATTTGACAGGGGGCGATCAGCCCCAGCATTTT. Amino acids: CATSDLTGGDQPQHF.

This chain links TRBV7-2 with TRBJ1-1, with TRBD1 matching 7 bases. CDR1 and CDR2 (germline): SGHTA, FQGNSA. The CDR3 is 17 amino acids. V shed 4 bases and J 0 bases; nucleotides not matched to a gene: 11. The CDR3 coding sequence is TGTGCCAGCAGCTATGGCCAGGGGGGCGGAGTGAACACTGAAGCTTTCTTT. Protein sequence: CASSYGQGGGVNTEAFF.

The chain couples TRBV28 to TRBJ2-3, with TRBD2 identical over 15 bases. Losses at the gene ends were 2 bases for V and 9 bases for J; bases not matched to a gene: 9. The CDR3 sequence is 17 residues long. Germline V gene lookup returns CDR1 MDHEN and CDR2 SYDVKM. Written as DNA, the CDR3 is TGTGCCAGCAGTTTAGGGGGACTAGCGGGAGGAATGCGGACGCAGTATTTT. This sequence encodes CASSLGGLAGGMRTQYF.

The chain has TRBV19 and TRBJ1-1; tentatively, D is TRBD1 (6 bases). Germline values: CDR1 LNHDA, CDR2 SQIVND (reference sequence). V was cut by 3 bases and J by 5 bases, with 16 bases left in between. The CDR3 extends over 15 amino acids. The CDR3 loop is CASSMKTGMQTEAFF. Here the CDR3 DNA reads TGTGCCAGTAGTATGAAAACAGGGATGCAGACTGAAGCTTTCTTT.

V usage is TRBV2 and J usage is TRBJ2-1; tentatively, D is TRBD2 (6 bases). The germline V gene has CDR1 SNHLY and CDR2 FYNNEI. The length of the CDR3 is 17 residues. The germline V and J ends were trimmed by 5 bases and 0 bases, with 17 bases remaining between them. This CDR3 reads CASSRRDAISSYNEQFF. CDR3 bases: TGTGCCAGCAGTCGGCGGGACGCGATTAGCTCCTACAATGAGCAGTTCTTC.

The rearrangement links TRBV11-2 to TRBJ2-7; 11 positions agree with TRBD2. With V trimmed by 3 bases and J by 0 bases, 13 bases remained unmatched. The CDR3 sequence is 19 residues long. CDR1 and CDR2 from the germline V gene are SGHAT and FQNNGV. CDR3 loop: CASSFSLSPGTSGSYEQYF. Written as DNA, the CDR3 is TGTGCCAGCAGCTTTTCTTTGTCCCCGGGGACTAGCGGCTCCTACGAGCAGTACTTC. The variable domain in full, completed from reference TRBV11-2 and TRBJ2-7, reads EAGVAQSPRYKIIEKRQSVAFWCNPISGHATLYWYQQILGQGPKLLIQFQNNGVVDDSQLPKDRFSAERLKGVDSTLKIQPAKLEDSAVYLCASSFSLSPGTSGSYEQYFGPGTRLTVT.

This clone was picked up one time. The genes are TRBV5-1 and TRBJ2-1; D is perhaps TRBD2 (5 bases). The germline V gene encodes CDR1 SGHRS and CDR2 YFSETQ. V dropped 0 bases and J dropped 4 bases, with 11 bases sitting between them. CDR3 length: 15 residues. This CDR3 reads CASSLAGLDYNEQFF. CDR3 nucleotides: TGCGCCAGCAGCTTGGCTGGACTGGATTACAATGAGCAGTTCTTC.

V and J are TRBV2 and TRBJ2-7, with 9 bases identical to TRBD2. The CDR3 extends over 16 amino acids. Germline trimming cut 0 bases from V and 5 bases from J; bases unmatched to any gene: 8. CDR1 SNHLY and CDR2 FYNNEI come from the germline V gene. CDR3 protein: CASSEAWVAGAHEQYF. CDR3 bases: TGTGCCAGCAGTGAAGCCTGGGTAGCGGGAGCCCACGAGCAGTACTTC.

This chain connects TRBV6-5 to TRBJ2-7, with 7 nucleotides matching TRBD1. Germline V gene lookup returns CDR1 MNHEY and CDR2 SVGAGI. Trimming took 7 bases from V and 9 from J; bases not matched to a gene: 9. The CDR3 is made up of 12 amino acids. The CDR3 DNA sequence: TGTGCCAGCAACCGACAGGGATGGGGGCAGTACTTC. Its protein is CASNRQGWGQYF.